This T cell receptor (beta chain) was profiled in a study of shared clonotypes between healthy human individuals. Overall study context: Each donor had three CD4 naive, three CD4 memory, two CD8 naive and one CD8 memory plate.

Sequencing used immunoSEQ multiplex PCR; TCRdb keeps in-frame clones, though not all of them. In the table there are roughly 2,500,000 clones, more than 85% of which are singletons. The V gene lost 4 bases and the J gene lost 7 bases, with 15 bases spanning the gap. This CDR3 contains 15 residues. Germline CDR1 is SGDLS and CDR2 is YYNGEE. In this sample, this clone turned up once. This chain joins TRBV9 and TRBJ1-6; D call uncertain. The receptor was isolated from a man between 18 and 29 years old in good health. Some clones in this sample may be carry-over from other donors' samples. The sample taken for sequencing was naive CD4+ T cells from PBMCs. Subset of the sample: CD45RA+ positively selected. CDR3 loop: CASSPNRQNNSPLHF. DNA of the CDR3: TGTGCCAGCAGCCCAAACCGGCAGAACAATTCACCCCTCCACTTT.